This is a list of T cell receptor beta chains from one sample in a study of graft-versus-host responses after intestinal transplantation. Which antigens these TCRs recognize remains unknown. Assay: immunoSEQ multiplex PCR; the TCRdb copy retains only in-frame clones and omits some. This sample carries roughly 100,000 clones, approximately 94% of them seen once, and the ten largest clones take more than 0.95%. This material consisted of unstimulated CD8+ T cells sorted from spleen or lymph node cells, taken before intestinal transplant. These receptors all stem from a human donor who received an intestinal transplant. The CDR3 runs from the conserved cysteine through the conserved F or W. A D gene is named only where the DNA matches it firmly. Size is stated for part of the rows, as once, few or many counts, or as a class when the clone is expanded.

TRBV9	TRBJ2-1	-	TRBD2	TGTGCCAGCAGCCGCTATCTAGCGGGGGGGAACAATGAGCAGTTCTTC	CASSRYLAGGNNEQFF
TRBV27	TRBJ1-2	-	TRBD1	TGTGCCAGCAGCCCAGACAGGGGGCCGGATGGCTACACCTTC	CASSPDRGPDGYTF
TRBV5-8	TRBJ1-2	-	TRBD1	TGTGCCAGCAGTCCTACAGGGGGCGCGGATGGCTACACCTTC	CASSPTGGADGYTF
TRBV23-1	TRBJ1-2	-	TRBD1	TGCGCCAGCAGTCAAAACAGGGGCCACCCAACCCTCTATGGCTACACCTTC	CASSQNRGHPTLYGYTF
TRBV6-1	TRBJ1-5	-	-	TGTGCCAGCAGTGAGTCGTCTGGGGCGATCAATCAGCCCCAGCATTTT	CASSESSGAINQPQHF
TRBV10-3	TRBJ2-5	-	TRBD1	TGTGCCATCAGTGAGGCGGTTGGGACAGGGGGGGAGACCCAGTACTTC	CAISEAVGTGGETQYF
TRBV11-1	TRBJ2-5	-	-	TGTGCCAGCAGCCTCGGGACGTCACCGCCCCAAGAGACCCAGTACTTC	CASSLGTSPPQETQYF
TRBV6-5	TRBJ1-1	-	-	TGTGCCAGCAGTTACTCTGGAGGGTTCACTGAAGCTTTCTTT	CASSYSGGFTEAFF
TRBV2	TRBJ1-6	-	TRBD1	TGTGCCATCTCAGGGACAGGCGCTAATCCCTCCTATAATTCACCCCTCCACTTT	CAISGTGANPSYNSPLHF
TRBV27	TRBJ1-4	-	-	TGTGCCAGTTTCTCCCCGGGGGGGTCGCAGAATAATGAAAAACTGTTTTTT	CASFSPGGSQNNEKLFF
TRBV7-6	TRBJ2-7	-	TRBD1	TGTGCCAGCAGCCGTTTTGACAGGGACTACGAGCAGTACTTC	CASSRFDRDYEQYF
TRBV9	TRBJ2-1	-	-	TGTGCCAGCAGCGTAGGGGGGGAGGGGGTCTATGAGCAGTTCTTC	CASSVGGEGVYEQFF
TRBV9	TRBJ2-3	-	TRBD2	TGTGCCAGCAGCCTCGGGGGGGGCTTCACAGATACGCAGTATTTT	CASSLGGGFTDTQYF
TRBV5-1	TRBJ2-7	-	TRBD1	TGCGCCAGCAGCCCGGCCGGACAGGGGGGCTACGAGCAGTACTTC	CASSPAGQGGYEQYF
TRBV4-1	TRBJ2-7	-	-	TGCGCCAGCAGCCAATCGAGCGGGTCCCCCTACGAGCAGTACTTC	CASSQSSGSPYEQYF
TRBV30	TRBJ1-1	-	-	TGTGCCTGTCCCCACGGCATTGAAGCTTTCTTT	CACPHGIEAFF
TRBV4-1	TRBJ2-2	-	TRBD2	TGCGCCAGCAGCCAAGATGACCCAACTAGCGGGGGGGCCGGGGAGCTGTTTTTT	CASSQDDPTSGGAGELFF
TRBV25-1	TRBJ2-5	-	-	TGTGCCAGCGGGCTCCAAGAGACCCAGTACTTC	CASGLQETQYF
TRBV7-8	TRBJ1-2	-	-	TGTGCCAGCAGCCCCGGTCGGGATAACTATGGCTACACCTTC	CASSPGRDNYGYTF
TRBV7-2	TRBJ2-7	-	TRBD1	TGTGCCACCCCGGGACAGGATTTCTACGAGCAGTACTTC	CATPGQDFYEQYF
TRBV27	TRBJ2-1	-	-	TGTGCCAGCAGTTTAGGGCCTCAGGGGCAGCTGTTCTTC	CASSLGPQGQLFF
TRBV27	TRBJ2-2	-	-	TGTGCCAGCAGTTTGGGGGGAACCGGGGAGCTGTTTTTT	CASSLGGTGELFF
TRBV5-5	TRBJ1-2	-	-	TGTGCCAGCAGCGCGGAGGTTTTTGCTAACTATGGCTACACCTTC	CASSAEVFANYGYTF
TRBV7-9	TRBJ1-2	few	-	TGTGCCAGCAGCGGCCGTACATCTACCAATCCCCCGTTCTATGGCTACACCTTC	CASSGRTSTNPPFYGYTF
TRBV14	TRBJ1-6	-	-	TGTGCCAGCAGCCACCGGACGGGAAATTCACCCCTCCACTTT	CASSHRTGNSPLHF
TRBV6-5	TRBJ2-1	-	TRBD1	TGTGCCAGCAGTTACTCGGGGACAGGGTGGGATGAGCAGTTCTTC	CASSYSGTGWDEQFF
TRBV7-7	TRBJ2-2	-	-	TGTGCCAGCAGCCCTATAAACAGAGCGAACACCGGGGAGCTGTTTTTT	CASSPINRANTGELFF
TRBV10-3	TRBJ2-7	-	TRBD2	TGTGCCGCCGCCGGGACTAGCGGGGGTCCCCGGAGCTACGAGCAGTACTTC	CAAAGTSGGPRSYEQYF